These 25 T cell receptor beta chains share one sample of origin, sequenced in a study of cytomegalovirus exposure and HLA in healthy donors listed by TCRdb under 2017. Library creation used the immunoSEQ multiplex PCR assay. A mixture of 60 forward primers for TCR Vbeta segments and 13 reverse primers for TCR Jbeta segments was used in the multiplex PCR. TCRdb limited this immuneACCESS table to in-frame rearrangements with V and J called. A share of clones is missing; checked studies link under half to unresolved V genes, and the rest is unexplained. For this sample there are some 80,000 clones; roughly 80% appear just once. Around 3.4% of the sample lies in the top ten. Specimen: PBMCs. The receptor source for this set is a man aged 50-59 years in good health and CMV-seronegative.

The table lists this clone with a few counts. V usage is TRBV5-6 and J usage is TRBJ2-3; D might be TRBD2 (5 bases). The CDR3 is 11 amino acids. Trimming pared 4 bases from V and 5 bases from J, leaving 5 bases between. From germline, CDR1 is SGHDT and CDR2 YYEEEE. The CDR3 protein is CASSRGDTQYF. The CDR3 nucleotides are TGTGCCAGCAGCCGGGGAGATACGCAGTATTTT.

The J gene is TRBJ1-2, the V gene TRBV14, with 7 bases matching TRBD1. CDR1 is SGHDN and CDR2 is FVKESK in the germline V gene. CDR3 length: 16 residues. The V segment lost 0 bases and the J segment 2 bases; nucleotides outside the gene matches: 6. The CDR3 here is CASSQDDVGQNYGYTF. The DNA of the CDR3 is TGTGCCAGCAGCCAAGATGATGTGGGACAGAACTATGGCTACACCTTC.

This chain connects TRBV15 to TRBJ2-2; possible D gene TRBD1, 5 bases. Germline loops: CDR1 LNHNV, CDR2 YYDKDF (reference sequence). V was shortened by 5 bases and J by 5 bases, with 15 bases between the two germline ends. The CDR3 is 15 residues long. The CDR3 nucleotides read TGTGCCACCAGCTCGGTCTGGGGCGGAACCGGGGAGCTGTTTTTT. Its protein is CATSSVWGGTGELFF.

The V gene is TRBV4-3, the J gene TRBJ1-4; D not certain. CDR3 length equals 14 residues. Germline loops: CDR1 LGHNA, CDR2 YSLEER. Trimming stripped 1 base from V and 6 bases from J, with 9 bases between. CDR3: CASSQGLRDEKLFF. DNA for the CDR3: TGCGCCAGCAGCCAAGGACTTCGCGATGAAAAACTGTTTTTT.

The V gene is TRBV7-3, the J gene TRBJ2-3; no firm D call. V was shortened by 3 bases and J by 1 base, with 8 bases between the two germline ends. Germline V lookup: CDR1 SGHTA, CDR2 FQGTGA. CDR3 length equals 14 residues. Here the CDR3 reads CASSFRLRTDTQYF. In DNA, the CDR3 is TGTGCCAGCAGCTTCAGACTTCGCACAGATACGCAGTATTTT.

This chain uses TRBV2 with TRBJ2-5, with unresolved D. Germline CDR1 SNHLY, CDR2 FYNNEI. The CDR3 sequence is 10 residues long. V was cut by 8 bases and J by 3 bases, with 4 bases left in between. CDR3 nucleotide sequence: TGTGCCAGCGCGGAAGAGACCCAGTACTTC. Translated, it gives CASAEETQYF.

The V and J genes are TRBV5-5 and TRBJ1-2, with TRBD1 matching over 8 bases. Germline V lookup: CDR1 SGHKS, CDR2 YYEKEE (reference sequence). The CDR3 extends over 14 amino acids. V was pared by 0 bases and J by 4 bases, with 2 bases of the junction left unmatched. The CDR3 is CASSLGQGFYGYTF. CDR3 sequence (DNA): TGTGCCAGCAGCTTGGGACAGGGGTTCTATGGCTACACCTTC.

This sequence joins TRBV6-5 and TRBJ2-7; no reliable D call. Trimming left V 0 bases short and J 5 bases short, with 8 bases between. CDR3 size: 13 residues. From germline, CDR1 is MNHEY and CDR2 SVGAGI. CDR3 residues: CASSYSKWHEQYF. The CDR3 DNA follows: TGTGCCAGCAGTTACTCGAAATGGCACGAGCAGTACTTC.

The chain links TRBV10-3 to TRBJ1-2, with 9 bases identical to TRBD1. The junction had 6 bases not matched to a gene; V was cut back by 6 bases and J by 4 bases. Germline CDR1 ENHRY, CDR2 SYGVKD. The CDR3 loop spans 14 amino acids. The CDR3 sequence is CAISSGTGTYGYTF. The CDR3 nucleotides read TGTGCCATCAGCTCCGGGACAGGGACCTATGGCTACACCTTC.

V is TRBV4-1 and J is TRBJ2-7; 11 bases line up with TRBD2. The germline V gene has CDR1 MGHRA and CDR2 YSYEKL. Germline trimming cut 1 base from V and 4 bases from J; bases unmatched to any gene: 6. The CDR3 runs 16 residues. The DNA for the CDR3 is TGCGCCAGCAGCCAAGCGACGACTAGCGGGATATACGAGCAGTACTTC. This encodes CASSQATTSGIYEQYF.

This clone has more than one count but fewer than ten. The chain uses TRBV10-3 and TRBJ1-6, with D possibly TRBD1 on 5 matching bases. The CDR3 sequence is 14 residues long. The germline CDR1 and CDR2 sequences are ENHRY and SYGVKD. The V and J ends lost 10 bases and 10 bases respectively, with 20 bases between them. This CDR3 reads CATAGEGRWSPLHF. The CDR3 DNA reads TGTGCCACCGCCGGGGAGGGGCGTTGGTCACCCCTCCACTTT.

This clone occurred a few times. The V gene is TRBV4-1, the J gene TRBJ1-1; weak D call: TRBD1 (5 bases). The germline V gene encodes CDR1 MGHRA and CDR2 YSYEKL. V was shortened by 2 bases and J by 1 base, with 8 bases between the two germline ends. There are 14 residues in the CDR3. CDR3 in DNA: TGCGCCAGCAGCCAAACAGGAAGGAACACTGAAGCTTTCTTT. It codes for CASSQTGRNTEAFF.

This clone was picked up a small number of times. The chain recombines TRBV6-5 with TRBJ1-1, with 10 bases lining up with TRBD1. The CDR3 sequence is 15 residues long. In germline, CDR1 is MNHEY, CDR2 SVGAGI. V trimming: 0 bases; J trimming: 8 bases; junction bases outside the gene matches: 6. Here the CDR3 DNA reads TGTGCCAGCAGTTACTCGACAGGGGGCGCAGGGGAAGCTTTCTTT. This encodes CASSYSTGGAGEAFF.

The V and J genes are TRBV9 and TRBJ2-2; TRBD2 aligns across 7 bases. The CDR3 extends over 14 amino acids. Germline loops: CDR1 SGDLS, CDR2 YYNGEE. V dropped 2 bases and J dropped 4; count of bases not matched to a gene: 2. CDR3 in DNA: TGTGCCAGCAGCGTGGCTAGCGGCACCGGGGAGCTGTTTTTT. Translated, it gives CASSVASGTGELFF.

The rearrangement links TRBV18 to TRBJ1-5, with a possible D match to TRBD1 (6 bases). CDR3 length: 14 residues. Germline CDR1 KGHSH, CDR2 LQKENI. V lost 2 bases to trimming and J lost 7 bases, with 12 bases between them. The CDR3, as DNA: TGTGCCAGCTCACCAGCGGGGGGCGTACAGCCCCAGCATTTT. It encodes CASSPAGGVQPQHF.

The genes are TRBV5-1 and TRBJ1-4; perhaps TRBD1 as D (6 bases). This CDR3 spans 14 amino acids. The germline V gene has CDR1 SGHRS and CDR2 YFSETQ. V lost 5 bases to trimming and J lost 4 bases, with 12 bases between them. The CDR3 loop is CASRAGVVNEKLFF. The CDR3, as DNA: TGCGCCAGCAGGGCAGGGGTAGTTAATGAAAAACTGTTTTTT.

The rearrangement joins TRBV7-3 to TRBJ2-1; 7 bases map to TRBD2. Germline CDR1 SGHTA, CDR2 FQGTGA. The CDR3 runs to 12 residues. V lost 1 base to trimming and J lost 9 bases; unmatched junction nucleotides: 0. The CDR3 here is CASSLRGGEQFF. The CDR3 DNA reads TGTGCCAGCAGCTTAAGGGGGGGTGAGCAGTTCTTC. Full variable domain (outside the CDR3, taken from reference TRBV7-3 and TRBJ2-1): GAGVSQTPSNKVTEKGKYVELRCDPISGHTALYWYRQSLGQGPEFLIYFQGTGAADDSGLPNDRFFAVRPEGSVSTLKIQRTERGDSAVYLCASSLRGGEQFFGPGTRLTVL.

V usage is TRBV4-1 and J usage is TRBJ1-3; D call uncertain. The CDR3 covers 17 residues. Germline CDR1 is MGHRA and CDR2 is YSYEKL. V dropped 4 bases and J dropped 2 bases, with 18 bases sitting between them. CDR3 in amino acids: CASSPWEAVAPGNTIYF. The CDR3 coding sequence is TGCGCCAGCAGCCCCTGGGAGGCAGTTGCCCCTGGAAACACCATATATTTT.

V is TRBV4-3 and J is TRBJ2-1, with 12 nucleotides matching TRBD2. The CDR3 has 16 amino acids. Germline lookup yields CDR1 LGHNA and CDR2 YSLEER. J lost 6 bases, V lost 5 bases, and 8 bases had no gene match. The CDR3 DNA follows: TGCGCCAGCAGCAAGACCGGGACTAGCGGGTTCAATGAGCAGTTCTTC. Residues: CASSKTGTSGFNEQFF.

This chain connects TRBV18 to TRBJ1-2; 11 bases fit TRBD1. The germline CDR1 and CDR2 sequences are KGHSH and LQKENI. The junction had 10 bases not matched to a gene; V was cut back by 3 bases and J by 4 bases. The CDR3 length is 17 residues. CDR3 loop: CASSPAGQGANLYGYTF. The CDR3 bases are TGTGCCAGCTCACCGGCTGGACAGGGGGCGAACCTCTATGGCTACACCTTC.

The chain joins TRBV11-2 to TRBJ1-5; D gene uncertain. The germline gives CDR1 SGHAT, CDR2 FQNNGV. V was cut by 0 bases and J by 7 bases, with 7 bases left in between. This CDR3 is 13 amino acids long. The CDR3 DNA is TGTGCCAGCAGCTTAGATCCAGGACAGCCCCAGCATTTT. Protein: CASSLDPGQPQHF.

The J gene is TRBJ2-2, the V gene TRBV18, with 8 bases aligning to TRBD1. The J segment lost 6 bases and the V segment lost 6 bases, leaving 12 bases of the junction unmatched. Germline V lookup: CDR1 KGHSH, CDR2 LQKENI. The CDR3 is made up of 16 amino acids. The CDR3 region is CASSPGRTGLAGELFF. For the CDR3, the DNA is TGTGCCAGCTCCCCGGGCCGGACAGGGCTCGCCGGGGAGCTGTTTTTT.

The J gene is TRBJ1-5, the V gene TRBV10-2; 9 bases agree with TRBD1. The V segment lost 4 bases and the J segment 6 bases; nucleotides outside the gene matches: 1. CDR3 length: 13 residues. Per the germline V gene, CDR1 is WSHSY and CDR2 is SAAADI. The CDR3 DNA reads TGCGCCAGCAGTGTACAGGGGGCTCAGCCCCAGCATTTT. This translates into CASSVQGAQPQHF.

V and J are TRBV5-1 and TRBJ2-5; D may be TRBD1 (6 bases). The CDR3 is 13 residues long. The V end was cut by 3 bases, the J end by 4 bases, with 10 bases between. Germline-derived CDR1 and CDR2 are SGHRS and YFSETQ. The CDR3 sequence: CASSWGPGETQYF. As DNA, the CDR3 is TGCGCCAGCAGCTGGGGGCCGGGAGAGACCCAGTACTTC.

The V gene is TRBV2, the J gene TRBJ2-5; 7 nucleotides line up with TRBD2. Germline CDR1 is SNHLY and CDR2 is FYNNEI. This CDR3 is built from 16 residues. J lost 5 bases, V lost 4 bases, and 13 bases had no gene match. This chain's CDR3 is CASSASTIGGSETQYF. DNA of the CDR3: TGTGCCAGCAGTGCTTCCACTATCGGGGGGTCGGAGACCCAGTACTTC.